This T cell receptor beta chain was identified during a study of T cells in Graves' hyperthyroidism and ophthalmopathy. The wider study: Pretreatment peripheral blood was obtained at initial diagnosis.

TCR beta CDR3 regions were amplified from RNA transcripts. The primer set for the first-round RT-PCR of the TCR CDR3 was HTBI. Using its own MiXCR run on the multiplex PCR reads, TCRdb lists one record per CDR3 protein. The sample has about 840,000 distinct CDR3 sequences; 38% are singletons. The CDR3 spans 15 residues. Trimming removed 4 bases at V and 4 bases at J, with 14 bases between. Germline CDR1 and CDR2: SNHLY and FYNNEI. This clonotype was observed once. The V gene is TRBV2, the J gene TRBJ1-5, with TRBD1 as a possible D gene (5 bases). The TCR originated in a man younger than 30 with Graves' hyperthyroidism. The sequencing input was blood. The CDR3 region is CASSARKDTNQPQHF. The CDR3, as DNA: TGTGCCAGCAGTGCTAGAAAGGACACAAATCAGCCCCAGCATTTT.